These T cell receptor beta chains were read from a single sample in a study of T cell clonotyping in hematopoietic cell transplantation. Only in-frame clones appear in the TCRdb table, and some are missing; sequencing was by immunoSEQ multiplex PCR. The profile covers 25,000 to 35,000 clones, with more than 85% appearing a single time and more than 2% taken by the ten largest. The sequenced sample was peripheral blood mononuclear cells, obtained before stem cell transplant. These TCRs come from a man between 45 and 60 years old with acute myeloid leukemia. Some clones in this sample may be carry-over from other donors' samples. Each CDR3 is given with its conserved first and last residue. D genes are given only for firm matches. The size of a clone is reported for some rows only, either as once, few or many, or as a class for expanded clones.

j_call,d_call,clone_size,v_call,cdr3_aa,cdr3_nt
TRBJ2-7,.,once,TRBV2,CASSLVYEQYF,TGTGCCAGCAGTTTGGTATACGAGCAGTACTTC
TRBJ1-1,TRBD1,.,TRBV7-2,CASSLGQGNTEAFF,TGTGCCAGCAGCCTTGGACAGGGGAACACTGAAGCTTTCTTT
TRBJ1-6,TRBD1,.,TRBV27,CASTRLDRGLGSPLHF,TGTGCCAGCACCCGTCTGGACAGGGGGCTAGGGTCACCCCTCCACTTT
TRBJ1-6,.,.,TRBV28,CASSRGIGNSPLHF,TGTGCCAGCAGTCGCGGGATCGGGAATTCACCCCTCCACTTT
TRBJ1-4,TRBD1,.,TRBV4-3,CASSQGQGYEKLFF,TGCGCCAGCAGCCAAGGACAGGGCTATGAAAAACTGTTTTTT
TRBJ2-7,.,.,TRBV7-9,CASSSTTYEQYF,TGTGCCAGCAGCTCCACCACCTACGAGCAGTACTTC
TRBJ1-3,.,once,TRBV5-1,CASTHGTLGTGNTIYF,TGCGCCAGCACACACGGGACCTTGGGGACTGGAAACACCATATATTTT
TRBJ1-2,TRBD1,.,TRBV4-3,CASRQATGLYYGYTF,TGCGCCAGCCGTCAGGCGACAGGGTTGTACTATGGCTACACCTTC
TRBJ2-3,.,once,TRBV7-8,CASSSYGKGEGADTQYF,TGTGCCAGCAGCTCTTACGGGAAGGGGGAGGGCGCGGATACGCAGTATTTT
TRBJ2-5,.,.,TRBV28,CASSLEAPKETQYF,TGTGCCAGCAGTTTGGAGGCACCCAAAGAGACCCAGTACTTC
TRBJ1-4,.,.,TRBV7-2,CASSPGTRGEKLFF,TGTGCCAGCAGCCCCGGAACCCGTGGTGAAAAACTGTTTTTT
TRBJ1-2,.,.,TRBV29-1,CSVGLTRGHGYTF,TGCAGCGTGGGCTTGACACGGGGACATGGCTACACCTTC
TRBJ2-1,.,medium-sized,TRBV9,CASSVGDSLMNEQFF,TGTGCCAGCAGCGTAGGCGATAGCTTGATGAATGAGCAGTTCTTC
TRBJ1-1,.,.,TRBV6-6,CASSYDLLNTEAFF,TGTGCCAGCAGTTACGACCTATTGAACACTGAAGCTTTCTTT
TRBJ2-3,TRBD2,.,TRBV7-9,CASSPGGDTQYF,TGTGCCAGCAGCCCGGGGGGGGATACGCAGTATTTT
TRBJ2-3,.,.,TRBV27,CASRSRTADTQYF,TGTGCCAGCAGAAGCCGGACTGCAGATACGCAGTATTTT
TRBJ1-2,TRBD1,.,TRBV6-5,CASSVDRGPSNGYTF,TGTGCCAGCAGTGTAGACAGGGGGCCGTCGAATGGCTACACCTTC
TRBJ2-7,TRBD1,.,TRBV4-1,CASSHRTGGTVEQYF,TGCGCCAGCAGCCATCGGACAGGGGGAACGGTCGAGCAGTACTTC
TRBJ2-7,.,.,TRBV28,CASSSTGRRAYEQYF,TGTGCCAGCAGCTCTACAGGACGCAGGGCTTACGAGCAGTACTTC
TRBJ1-2,.,.,TRBV4-1,CASSQDTRLGYTF,TGCGCCAGCAGCCAAGATACCCGCCTGGGCTACACCTTC
TRBJ2-7,.,.,TRBV27,CASSPRLAYEQYF,TGTGCCAGCAGTCCTCGACTAGCCTACGAGCAGTACTTC
TRBJ1-1,.,.,TRBV5-5,CASSLWGAGTEAFF,TGTGCCAGCAGCCTCTGGGGGGCAGGGACTGAAGCTTTCTTT
TRBJ2-7,.,.,TRBV4-3,CASSQGWGGYEQYF,TGCGCCAGCAGCCAAGGCTGGGGTGGATACGAGCAGTACTTC
TRBJ1-6,TRBD1,.,TRBV9,CASSVQGQGSSPLHF,TGTGCCAGCAGCGTCCAGGGACAGGGATCTTCACCCCTCCACTTT
TRBJ1-5,.,.,TRBV28,CASSLTGQPQHF,TGTGCCAGCAGTTTAACGGGTCAGCCCCAGCATTTT
TRBJ2-2,.,.,TRBV6-5,CASSYSLGAGELFF,TGTGCCAGCAGTTACTCACTTGGGGCCGGGGAGCTGTTTTTT
TRBJ1-2,.,.,TRBV7-2,CASSQAASSNYGYTF,TGTGCCAGCAGCCAAGCCGCGTCCAGTAACTATGGCTACACCTTC
TRBJ2-1,.,.,TRBV19,CASSTIGGNEQFF,TGTGCCAGTAGTACGATTGGGGGTAATGAGCAGTTCTTC
TRBJ2-3,.,.,TRBV11-1,CASSRTVAEVRQYF,TGTGCCAGCAGCCGGACAGTGGCTGAAGTAAGGCAGTATTTT
TRBJ1-2,.,few,TRBV5-1,CASSAMAALNNSYTF,TGCGCCAGCAGCGCTATGGCAGCCCTTAATAATAGCTACACCTTC
TRBJ2-1,.,.,TRBV9,CASSVMGTAVNEQFF,TGTGCCAGCAGCGTAATGGGGACTGCCGTAAATGAGCAGTTCTTC
TRBJ1-1,TRBD1,.,TRBV28,CASSFMLGTGNTEAFF,TGTGCCAGCAGTTTCATGCTGGGGACAGGGAACACTGAAGCTTTCTTT
TRBJ2-5,TRBD2,.,TRBV7-2,CASSRGAGGLGETQYF,TGTGCCAGCAGCCGAGGAGCGGGGGGACTTGGGGAGACCCAGTACTTC
TRBJ2-5,.,.,TRBV25-1,CASSPGAQETQYF,TGTGCCAGCAGTCCCGGGGCTCAAGAGACCCAGTACTTC
TRBJ2-1,TRBD2,.,TRBV27,CASSQRELHNEQFF,TGTGCCAGCAGCCAGCGGGAGTTACACAATGAGCAGTTCTTC
TRBJ1-5,TRBD1,.,TRBV19,CASRFRTGVGSNQPQHF,TGTGCCAGTAGGTTTCGGACAGGGGTGGGTAGCAATCAGCCCCAGCATTTT
TRBJ2-3,TRBD2,.,TRBV7-6,CASSLLAGGESTDTQYF,TGTGCCAGCAGCCTCCTAGCGGGAGGAGAGAGCACAGATACGCAGTATTTT
TRBJ1-2,.,.,TRBV5-4,CASTQGTNYGYTF,TGTGCCAGCACGCAGGGGACTAACTATGGCTACACCTTC
TRBJ2-1,TRBD2,.,TRBV28,CASSLHGGATYNEQFF,TGTGCCAGCAGTTTGCACGGGGGGGCCACCTACAATGAGCAGTTCTTC
TRBJ1-2,.,.,TRBV4-2,CASSQTGGGYTF,TGTGCCAGCAGCCAAACAGGTGGTGGCTACACCTTC
TRBJ1-1,.,.,TRBV30,CAWGGNTEAFF,TGTGCCTGGGGGGGGAACACTGAAGCTTTCTTT
TRBJ1-4,.,.,TRBV7-2,CASSLGGKSNEKLFF,TGTGCCAGCAGCTTAGGAGGGAAATCTAATGAAAAACTGTTTTTT
TRBJ1-2,.,.,TRBV11-2,CASSLDLRGLGYTF,TGTGCCAGCAGCTTAGACCTTCGGGGCCTTGGCTACACCTTC
TRBJ2-7,.,.,TRBV10-3,CAISEGGGYYEQYF,TGTGCCATCAGTGAGGGTGGAGGGTACTACGAGCAGTACTTC
TRBJ2-7,.,.,TRBV5-4,CASSLRAGIYEQYF,TGTGCCAGCAGCTTGAGGGCAGGGATCTACGAGCAGTACTTC
TRBJ1-5,TRBD1,.,TRBV27,CASSRTDRGRRNQPQHF,TGTGCCAGCAGCCGGACGGACAGGGGGCGCCGTAATCAGCCCCAGCATTTT
TRBJ2-7,.,.,TRBV6-5,CASRWLADPTYEQYF,TGTGCCAGCAGATGGCTCGCCGACCCCACCTACGAGCAGTACTTC
TRBJ2-1,TRBD1,.,TRBV9,CASSVQGDEQFF,TGTGCCAGCAGCGTACAGGGGGATGAGCAGTTCTTC
TRBJ1-1,TRBD1,once,TRBV7-9,CATSDRDGTEAFF,TGTGCCACCTCCGACAGGGACGGGACTGAAGCTTTCTTT
TRBJ2-7,.,.,TRBV2,CASSDSYTIYEQYF,TGTGCCAGCAGTGATAGTTACACAATCTACGAGCAGTACTTC
TRBJ2-1,TRBD1,once,TRBV29-1,CSVGRRQGNNEQFF,TGCAGCGTTGGAAGGAGACAGGGGAACAATGAGCAGTTCTTC
TRBJ1-4,.,.,TRBV30,CAWSISGPPNEKLFF,TGTGCCTGGAGTATCTCGGGACCCCCGAATGAAAAACTGTTTTTT